This T cell receptor (beta chain) was sequenced for a study of blood T cell repertoires in COVID-19. Study-level information: From T cells, B-cell-depleted T cells, or PBMCs came the material, which was cDNA or gDNA.

CDR1 is SGHAT and CDR2 is FQNNGV in the germline V gene. Losses at the gene ends were 3 bases for V and 3 bases for J; bases not matched to a gene: 4. The CDR3 contains 15 residues. In the source study's methods: Amplification with reference gene primers provided the estimates of nucleated cell counts. Sequenced by immunoSEQ multiplex PCR; TCRdb stores in-frame clones only, minus some. That table supplies the V and J calls and clone size; D and trimming were determined from the DNA. Of 150,000 to 200,000 clones listed, about 80% are singletons. Participants were aged roughly 18 to 89 years from 24 US areas. Participant-given clinical history determined each cohort assignment.

The sample taken for sequencing was PBMCs or T cells enriched from blood (not recorded which). The sequence derives from a man in his 60s who had been exposed to COVID-19. V and J are TRBV11-2 and TRBJ2-2, with TRBD1 matching 7 bases. This CDR3 reads CASSFRQGHTGELFF. The CDR3 DNA reads TGTGCCAGCAGCTTTAGACAGGGACACACCGGGGAGCTGTTTTTT.